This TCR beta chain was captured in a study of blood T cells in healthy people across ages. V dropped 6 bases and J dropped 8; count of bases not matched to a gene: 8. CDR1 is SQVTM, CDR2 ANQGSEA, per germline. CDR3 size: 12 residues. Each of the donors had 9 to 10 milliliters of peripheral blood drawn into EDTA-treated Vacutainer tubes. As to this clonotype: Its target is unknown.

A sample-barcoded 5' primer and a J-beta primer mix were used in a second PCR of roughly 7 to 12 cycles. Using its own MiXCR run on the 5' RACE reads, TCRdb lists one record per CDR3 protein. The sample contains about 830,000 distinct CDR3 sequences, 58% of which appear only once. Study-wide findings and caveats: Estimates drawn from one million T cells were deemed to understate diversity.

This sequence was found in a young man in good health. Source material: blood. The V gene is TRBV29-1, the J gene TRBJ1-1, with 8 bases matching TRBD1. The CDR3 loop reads CSVVRDRREAFF. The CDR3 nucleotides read TGCAGCGTAGTCCGGGACAGGCGAGAAGCTTTCTTT.